The TCR beta chain under discussion was sequenced for a study of cytomegalovirus exposure and HLA in healthy donors. Broader study findings: TCR beta V segments were, for the most part, productive about 87% or about 30% of the time in an earlier analysis.

In regard to this clone: What it binds is not known.

V was trimmed by 4 bases and J by 8 bases, leaving 17 bases between them. The CDR3 totals 13 residues. Germline V CDR1 and CDR2: GTSNPN, SVGIG (reference sequence). The primer mix had 60 Vbeta and 13 Jbeta primers. Assay used: immunoSEQ multiplex PCR; TCRdb lists only in-frame clones, some missing. The profile shows fewer than 120,000 clones, approximately 86% of them singletons. Sequenced material: PBMCs. This receptor was obtained from a man aged 40-50 years in good health and CMV-seronegative. The chain has TRBV30 and TRBJ1-2; the D gene is possibly TRBD1 (6 bases). The CDR3 reads CAWNRVRVSGYTF. The CDR3 bases are TGTGCCTGGAACAGGGTCAGGGTAAGCGGCTACACCTTC.